What follows describes a single T cell receptor (beta chain). J gave up 5 bases and V 5 bases, and 10 bases lay outside the gene matches. The CDR3 contains 15 residues. In germline, CDR1 is SGHVS, CDR2 FQNEAQ. Autoimmune disease history or systemic immunosuppression excluded patients. The timepoints at which blood was sampled were baseline, cycle 4 day 1, and cycle 7 day 1. TCRdb's table, derived via immunoSEQ multiplex PCR, lists solely in-frame clones and lacks some. The data show about 71,000 clones, about 81% seen once. The sample is drawn from a study of OX40 agonist ivuxolimab in advanced cancers. About the research overall: Therapy given before enrollment (anti-PD-1, anti-PD-L1 or anti-CTLA-4) was allowed, and 30% to 50% had some.

Specimen: CD4+ or CD8+ T cells sorted from blood, collected in a trial of the OX40 agonist ivuxolimab. The sequence was collected from an adult with an advanced solid tumor such as melanoma, head and neck, liver or kidney cancer. The chain recombines TRBV7-8 with TRBJ2-7; 9 bases are shared with TRBD2. The chain's CDR3 is CASSPDGREGNEQYF. CDR3 bases: TGTGCCAGCAGCCCCGATGGGCGGGAGGGGAACGAGCAGTACTTC.